This entry lists 30 T cell receptor beta chains sequenced from one sample in a study of T cell responses to AZD1222 COVID-19 vaccine. Libraries were prepared by immunoSEQ multiplex PCR; TCRdb keeps only in-frame clonotypes and omits some of them. The sample contains roughly 25,000 clones, around 87% of which appear only once. The sequencing here drew on peripheral blood, taken 28 days after the second AZD1222 dose. Every receptor here comes from an adult who received the AZD1222 COVID-19 vaccine.

This chain links TRBV6-4 with TRBJ2-3; 11 bases align to TRBD2. Trimming took 0 bases from V and 2 from J; bases not matched to a gene: 10. CDR1 and CDR2 from the germline V gene are MRHNA and SNTAGT. The CDR3 length is 19 residues. CDR3 loop: CASSDSLAGGHLSTDTQYF. CDR3 DNA sequence: TGTGCCAGCAGTGACTCGCTAGCGGGGGGCCACCTCTCCACAGATACGCAGTATTTT.

This clone has just one count. The chain uses TRBV9 and TRBJ2-7, with 11 bases identical to TRBD1. V was clipped by 1 base and J by 3 bases; unmatched bases: 6. There are 16 residues in the CDR3. Per germline, CDR1 SGDLS and CDR2 YYNGEE. CDR3 DNA: TGTGCCAGCAGCGTATCTGGACAGGGGGCTTTCTACGAGCAGTACTTC. Translating it yields CASSVSGQGAFYEQYF.

The chain couples TRBV3-1 (or the pseudogene TRBV3-2) to TRBJ1-2; D remains ambiguous. The germline V and J ends were trimmed by 3 bases and 5 bases, with 7 bases remaining between them. Germline CDR1 reads LGHDT; CDR2 reads YNNKEL (reference sequence). This CDR3 has 12 amino acids. CDR3 DNA sequence: TGTGCCAGCAGCCAGGGAGATTATGGCTACACCTTC. This translates into CASSQGDYGYTF.

V gene TRBV6-5 combines with J gene TRBJ2-2; D not certain. V was clipped by 6 bases and J by 8 bases, with 7 bases between them. The CDR3 length is 11 residues. CDR1 and CDR2 from the germline V gene are MNHEY and SVGAGI. In nucleotides, the CDR3 is TGTGCCAGCAGCCGCTGGGGGGAGCTGTTTTTT. Its translation: CASSRWGELFF.

CDR3 DNA: TGTGCCAGCAGTTTATACCGTGGCCAGCCCCAGCATTTT. Encoded protein: CASSLYRGQPQHF. The V call is TRBV28, the J call TRBJ1-5, with no clear D. Trimming removed 1 base from V and 7 bases from J, with 8 bases in between. CDR1 MDHEN and CDR2 SYDVKM come from the germline V gene. This CDR3 is 13 amino acids long.

This chain links TRBV10-3 with TRBJ2-3; D tentatively reads TRBD1 or TRBD2 (6 bases each). Germline lookup yields CDR1 ENHRY and CDR2 SYGVKD. CDR3 length: 14 residues. V was trimmed by 4 bases and J by 2 bases, leaving 10 bases between them. As DNA, the CDR3 is TGTGCCATCAGTGGCGGGGACAACACAGATACGCAGTATTTT. As protein: CAISGGDNTDTQYF.

This chain joins TRBV19 and TRBJ2-1; D possibly uses TRBD1 or TRBD2 (5 bases each). CDR1 is LNHDA, CDR2 SQIVND, per germline (reference sequence). The CDR3 is 14 amino acids. Trimming cost V 7 bases and J 6 bases, with 16 bases left between them. CDR3 amino acids: CASNPTRGTNEQFF. The CDR3 nucleotides read TGTGCCAGTAATCCGACCCGAGGGACCAATGAGCAGTTCTTC.

The V call is TRBV7-2, the J call TRBJ2-5; no clear D gene. From germline, CDR1 is SGHTA and CDR2 FQGNSA. The CDR3 has 14 residues. Trimming cost V 4 bases and J 5 bases, with 14 bases left between them. The CDR3 sequence: CASSSLTLWETQYF. CDR3 nucleotides: TGTGCCAGCAGCTCCCTGACCTTGTGGGAGACCCAGTACTTC.

This chain connects TRBV9 to TRBJ2-5; D is possibly TRBD2 (7 bases). Germline CDR1 reads SGDLS; CDR2 reads YYNGEE. The CDR3 is 17 amino acids. Trimming removed 4 bases from V and 1 base from J, with 20 bases in between. In nucleotides, the CDR3 is TGTGCCAGCAGCCAGGGGCCCAGCGGGGATGGCCAAGAGACCCAGTACTTC. It encodes CASSQGPSGDGQETQYF.

V usage is TRBV19 and J usage is TRBJ1-2, with D possibly TRBD1 on 5 matching bases. Trimming pared 5 bases from V and 6 bases from J, leaving 16 bases between. CDR3 length equals 14 residues. Germline values: CDR1 LNHDA, CDR2 SQIVND (reference sequence). The CDR3 spells CASSRGYKGNGYTF. Here the CDR3 DNA reads TGTGCCAGTAGTCGGGGCTACAAGGGGAATGGCTACACCTTC.

As to this clone: Germline is not matched at one junction end, which may reflect a read error. V and J are TRBV4-1 and TRBJ2-7; D remains ambiguous. This CDR3 contains 12 residues. Germline V gene lookup returns CDR1 MGHRA and CDR2 YSYEKL. In DNA, the CDR3 is TGCGCCAGCAGCCCCCAGGAAGGGAAACCCAACTTC. This gives the protein CASSPQEGKPNF.

The V call is TRBV5-4, the J call TRBJ2-3; D is perhaps TRBD1 (7 bases). Germline V gives CDR1 SGHNT, CDR2 YYREEE (reference sequence). The ends were cut back, 6 bases at V and 1 base at J, with 15 bases in the middle. This CDR3 is built from 15 residues. This CDR3 reads CASTEEGARTDTQYF. Written as DNA, the CDR3 is TGTGCCAGCACCGAGGAGGGGGCCCGCACAGATACGCAGTATTTT.

The chain combines TRBV5-1 with TRBJ2-2; TRBD1 is a possible D gene (5 bases). This CDR3 comprises 15 residues. Germline values: CDR1 SGHRS, CDR2 YFSETQ. Trimming cost V 0 bases and J 5 bases, with 11 bases left between them. The CDR3 is CASSLAVQATGELFF. The CDR3 bases are TGCGCCAGCAGCTTGGCCGTACAGGCGACCGGGGAGCTGTTTTTT.

This clone was observed once. The chain links TRBV18 to TRBJ2-7; 9 bases map to TRBD1. The CDR3 contains 15 residues. J was trimmed by 6 bases and V by 0 bases; bases with no gene match: 6. CDR1 is KGHSH and CDR2 is LQKENI in the germline V gene. The CDR3 sequence is CASSPPAGQGAEQYF. CDR3 DNA: TGTGCCAGCTCACCACCCGCGGGACAGGGTGCCGAGCAGTACTTC.

CDR3 protein: CASAIQSNEKLFF. The CDR3, as DNA: TGTGCCAGTGCAATTCAGAGTAATGAAAAACTGTTTTTT. V usage is TRBV19 and J usage is TRBJ1-4, with D uncertain. This CDR3 is built from 13 residues. Germline V gives CDR1 LNHDA, CDR2 SQIVND (reference sequence). The V end was cut by 8 bases, the J end by 4 bases, with 11 bases between.

This chain links TRBV10-3 with TRBJ1-5, with D perhaps matching TRBD1 (6 bases). V shed 2 bases and J shed 1 base, with 12 bases lying between them. This CDR3 is 16 amino acids long. Germline CDR1 and CDR2: ENHRY and SYGVKD. The CDR3 nucleotides read TGTGCCATCAGTGAGGGTGAAGGGGGGAGCAATCAGCCCCAGCATTTT. Translating gives CAISEGEGGSNQPQHF.

The rearrangement joins TRBV7-3 to TRBJ1-2; the D is unclear. The V end was cut by 2 bases, the J end by 6 bases, with 10 bases between. Looked up from germline, CDR1 is SGHTA and CDR2 is FQGTGA. The CDR3 covers 13 residues. The CDR3 DNA reads TGTGCCAGCAGCTTATGGAGTGGCAATGGCTACACCTTC. It codes for CASSLWSGNGYTF.

V gene TRBV5-1 combines with J gene TRBJ1-2, with 7 bases that match TRBD1. Per the germline V gene, CDR1 is SGHRS and CDR2 is YFSETQ. V lost 7 bases and J lost 2; bases outside the gene matches: 11. This CDR3 has 15 amino acids. Here the CDR3 reads CASGPQGPANYGYTF. The CDR3 coding sequence is TGCGCCAGCGGGCCACAGGGGCCCGCCAACTATGGCTACACCTTC.

The J gene is TRBJ2-7, the V gene TRBV30; 7 bases align to TRBD2. The V gene end was trimmed by 1 base and the J gene end by 3 bases; junction bases not matched to a gene: 0. The CDR3 runs 12 residues. Germline assignment: CDR1 GTSNPN and CDR2 SVGIG (reference sequence). CDR3 nucleotide sequence: TGTGCCTGGAGTGCGGGAGGCTACGAGCAGTACTTC. It codes for CAWSAGGYEQYF.

V is TRBV6-5 and J is TRBJ2-1; 11 bases are shared with TRBD1. CDR3 size: 14 residues. With V trimmed by 4 bases and J by 13 bases, 9 bases remained unmatched. Germline-derived CDR1 and CDR2 are MNHEY and SVGAGI. In DNA form, the CDR3 reads TGTGCCAGCAGTTCCACGGGGACAGGGGGGGGACAGTTCTTC. Amino acids: CASSSTGTGGGQFF.

The chain uses TRBV6-5 and TRBJ2-1; weak D call: TRBD2 (6 bases). The CDR3 consists of 15 residues. V was shortened by 8 bases and J by 5 bases, with 19 bases between the two germline ends. Germline V lookup: CDR1 MNHEY, CDR2 SVGAGI. This CDR3 is CASETGDSPHNEQFF. DNA of the CDR3: TGTGCCAGCGAAACCGGGGACTCGCCCCACAATGAGCAGTTCTTC.

The chain uses TRBV28 and TRBJ1-6, with 10 bases that match TRBD1. Per the germline V gene, CDR1 is MDHEN and CDR2 is SYDVKM. CDR3 length: 16 amino acids. V lost 3 bases to trimming and J lost 9 bases; unmatched junction nucleotides: 8. Here the CDR3 DNA reads TGTGCCAGCAGTTTTTCCTTGGGACAGGGGCTTTCACCCCTCCACTTT. Its translation is CASSFSLGQGLSPLHF.

V and J are TRBV4-1 and TRBJ2-3; D is perhaps TRBD1 (6 bases). Deletions cut 1 base from V and 7 bases from J, with 18 bases between. The V gene's germline CDR1 is MGHRA and CDR2 YSYEKL. CDR3 length: 16 residues. This CDR3 is CASSQGQARGRNTQYF. For the CDR3, the DNA is TGCGCCAGCAGCCAAGGACAGGCCAGAGGACGAAATACGCAGTATTTT.

This chain uses TRBV9 with TRBJ1-6, with a tentative D call TRBD1 (5 bases). Germline CDR1 and CDR2: SGDLS and YYNGEE. The germline V and J ends were trimmed by 4 bases and 8 bases, with 16 bases remaining between them. The CDR3 runs 15 residues. The CDR3 loop is CASSPRAGSDSPLHF. The CDR3 DNA sequence: TGTGCCAGCAGCCCTCGTGCAGGGTCGGATTCACCCCTCCACTTT.

J is TRBJ1-1 and V is TRBV10-3; the D gene is possibly TRBD1 (5 bases). Trimming cost V 2 bases and J 5 bases, with 12 bases left between them. CDR3 length: 14 amino acids. Germline lookup yields CDR1 ENHRY and CDR2 SYGVKD. The CDR3 DNA reads TGTGCCATCAGTGAGGGTGGGACCGTGACTGAAGCTTTCTTT. Protein product: CAISEGGTVTEAFF.

The chain carries TRBV28 and TRBJ1-4; D gene unclear. The length of the CDR3 is 16 residues. Germline loops: CDR1 MDHEN, CDR2 SYDVKM. V was shortened by 5 bases and J by 4 bases, with 17 bases between the two germline ends. The CDR3 bases are TGTGCCAGCAGTCCCTGGGGAGAAGGGCGTAATGAAAAACTGTTTTTT. Amino acids: CASSPWGEGRNEKLFF.

This clone has a handful of counts. The gene calls are TRBV3-1 (or the pseudogene TRBV3-2) and TRBJ2-7; D ambiguous. This CDR3 region has 14 residues. V was trimmed by 1 base and J by 0 bases, leaving 7 bases between them. Germline CDR1 and CDR2: LGHDT and YNNKEL (reference sequence). CDR3 residues: CASSQVPSSYEQYF. CDR3 sequence (DNA): TGTGCCAGCAGCCAAGTCCCGAGCTCCTACGAGCAGTACTTC.

V usage is TRBV3-1 (or the pseudogene TRBV3-2) and J usage is TRBJ2-7; D ambiguous. The germline V and J ends were trimmed by 0 bases and 7 bases, with 7 bases remaining between them. Germline-derived CDR1 and CDR2 are LGHDT and YNNKEL (reference sequence). This CDR3 comprises 12 residues. The CDR3 bases are TGTGCCAGCAGCCAAGAATTTCGGGAGCAGTACTTC. It is translated as CASSQEFREQYF.

This chain uses TRBV6-5 with TRBJ2-7; TRBD2 agrees at 10 bases. Trimming removed 5 bases from V and 4 bases from J; junction bases left unmatched: 8. Germline lookup yields CDR1 MNHEY and CDR2 SVGAGI. This CDR3 has 15 residues. CDR3 region: CASSPQAGGPYEQYF. The CDR3 region has the DNA TGTGCCAGCAGTCCCCAAGCGGGGGGGCCGTACGAGCAGTACTTC.

The chain combines TRBV9 with TRBJ2-5, with 8 bases fitting TRBD2. Germline values: CDR1 SGDLS, CDR2 YYNGEE. CDR3 length: 16 amino acids. V trimming: 4 bases; J trimming: 4 bases; junction bases outside the gene matches: 12. CDR3 amino acids: CASSRAGGLAGETQYF. DNA of the CDR3: TGTGCCAGCAGCCGCGCGGGGGGTTTGGCTGGAGAGACCCAGTACTTC.